Shown below are 2 T cell receptor beta chains from a single sample sequenced in a study of T cell repertoires and Cas9 in healthy adults. Data came from immunoSEQ multiplex PCR; TCRdb stores just in-frame clones and leaves some out. The sample yields 20,000 to 25,000 clones, under 95% seen once. The sample taken for sequencing was CD4+ effector T cells (CD127+, CD25-, CD137-, CD154-) from PBMCs; culture status not recorded. These receptors all stem from a human donor in good health.

The V gene is TRBV7-4, the J gene TRBJ1-6; D gene ambiguous. The CDR3 extends over 14 amino acids. CDR1 and CDR2 from the germline V gene are SGHVT and SQSDAQ. V was clipped by 0 bases and J by 10 bases, with 10 bases between them. CDR3 DNA: TGTGCCAGCAGCTTAGCGTCCGCGGGGTCACCCCTCCACTTT. Its protein is CASSLASAGSPLHF.

The J gene is TRBJ2-3, the V gene TRBV4-2, with D perhaps matching TRBD2 (5 bases). CDR1 and CDR2 (germline): LGHNA, YNFKEQ. The ends were cut back, 2 bases at V and 4 bases at J, with 16 bases in the middle. The CDR3 has 16 residues. The DNA of the CDR3 is TGTGCCAGCAGCCAATCCGGGTCGGGATTTGCAGATACGCAGTATTTT. As protein: CASSQSGSGFADTQYF.